Given below is one T cell receptor (beta chain) in context. The data are from a study of brain T cells in children with intractable seizures. Sequencing used immunoSEQ multiplex PCR; TCRdb keeps in-frame clones, though not all of them. Here the sample spans a few hundred thousand clones, over 90% being singletons. The CDR3 has 15 residues. V was shortened by 4 bases and J by 0 bases, with 12 bases between the two germline ends. Germline V lookup: CDR1 LNHDA, CDR2 SQIVND (reference sequence). Time point noted: blood from clinic visit 5 months post-surgery; TSC patient then seizure free. The origin of this receptor is a boy under three years old with tuberous sclerosis and intractable seizures. The specimen was peripheral blood, collected around 5 months after surgery. This chain joins TRBV19 and TRBJ1-1; TRBD1 might be the D (5 bases). The CDR3 region has the DNA TGTGCCAGTAGTAGGGGGGACTTAATGAACACTGAAGCTTTCTTT. Its translation is CASSRGDLMNTEAFF.